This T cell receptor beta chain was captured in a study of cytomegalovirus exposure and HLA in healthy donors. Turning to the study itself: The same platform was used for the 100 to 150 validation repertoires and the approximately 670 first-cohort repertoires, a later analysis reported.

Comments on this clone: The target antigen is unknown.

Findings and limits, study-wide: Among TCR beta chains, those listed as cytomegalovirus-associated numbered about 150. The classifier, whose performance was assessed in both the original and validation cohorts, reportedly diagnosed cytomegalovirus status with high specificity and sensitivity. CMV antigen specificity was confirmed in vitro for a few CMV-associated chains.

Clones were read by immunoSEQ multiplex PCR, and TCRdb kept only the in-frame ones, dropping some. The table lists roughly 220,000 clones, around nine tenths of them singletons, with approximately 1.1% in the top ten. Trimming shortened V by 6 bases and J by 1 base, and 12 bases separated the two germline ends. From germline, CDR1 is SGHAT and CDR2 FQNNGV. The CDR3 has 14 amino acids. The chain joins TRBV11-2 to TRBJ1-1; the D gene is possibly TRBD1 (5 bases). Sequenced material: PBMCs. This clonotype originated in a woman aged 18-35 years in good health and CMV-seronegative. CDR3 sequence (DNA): TGTGCCAGCAGACCGACAGTGCAGAACACTGAAGCTTTCTTT. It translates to CASRPTVQNTEAFF.